The T cell receptor beta chain described here comes from a study of early T cells in non-severe SARS-CoV-2 infection. Study-wide results and caveats: VDJdb matching skewed toward anti-spike CD8 responses, missing private and CD4 specificities.

TCRdb processed the 5' RACE reads anew with MiXCR; each CDR3 protein has one entry. The repertoire has tens of thousands of distinct CDR3 sequences, about 15% of them found once; the top ten carry less than 7%. In regard to this clonotype: What it binds is not known.

The length of the CDR3 is 14 residues. V shed 6 bases and J 7 bases; nucleotides not matched to a gene: 10. Germline lookup yields CDR1 MDHEN and CDR2 SYDVKM. The TCR was taken from an adult who was a healthcare worker with PCR-confirmed SARS-CoV-2 infection or an uninfected control (not recorded which). This chain connects TRBV28 to TRBJ2-5; 8 nucleotides match TRBD1. The sequenced sample was whole blood. Written as DNA, the CDR3 is TGTGCCAGCAGCCTAGGGACAGGCTATGGGACCCAGTACTTC. Protein sequence: CASSLGTGYGTQYF.